The T cell receptor beta chain described here comes from a study of Graves' ophthalmopathy and Graves' hyperthyroidism. Study results and limitations: Ophthalmopathy progression was predicted with 65% to 71% sensitivity and about 72% specificity. Ophthalmopathy versus stable hyperthyroidism: 13-signature model gave less than 90% sensitivity, 81.08% specificity.

Amplification of TCR beta CDR3 regions used RNA transcripts. RT-PCR in the first round used HTBI primers; a second-round multiplex PCR followed. TCRdb re-called the multiplex PCR reads through MiXCR, storing one row per CDR3 protein. Among hundreds of thousands of distinct CDR3 sequences listed, just over 40% were seen once. Trimming cost V 10 bases and J 14 bases, with 21 bases left between them. This CDR3 has 13 residues. Germline loops: CDR1 ENHRY, CDR2 SYGVKD. Those donors who had ophthalmopathy presented with moderate-to-severe activity, a CAS of ≥3, a NOSPECS of ≥4 and a duration under 3 months. Concerning this clonotype: Its specificity is unknown.

Sequenced input: peripheral blood. This chain links TRBV10-3 with TRBJ1-6; possibly TRBD1 for D (5 bases). The origin of this receptor is an adult man with Graves' ophthalmopathy. Here the CDR3 reads CATASGGGGSLHF. The CDR3 DNA reads TGTGCCACCGCTAGCGGGGGGGGAGGGTCCCTCCACTTT.